The 14 T cell receptor beta chains below were found in one sample sequenced in a study of blood T cell repertoires in COVID-19 (dated by TCRdb to 2019 to 2021). Library creation used the immunoSEQ multiplex PCR assay. Here the immuneACCESS table is served through TCRdb, limited to in-frame sequences with V and J called. Missing clones are a known gap in these copies; in checked studies unresolved V genes cover under half, and the rest lacks a known reason. The sample table holds about 26,000 clones, of which approximately 90% were seen once. The ten largest clones represent 2.5% to 3.5% of the sample. The sample comprised peripheral blood. Receptors originate from a human donor in a cohort sampled during active COVID-19.

The chain links TRBV7-9 to TRBJ2-3; 8 bases fit TRBD2. Per germline, CDR1 SEHNR and CDR2 FQNEAQ (reference sequence). The J segment lost 2 bases and the V segment lost 1 base, leaving 5 bases of the junction unmatched. This CDR3 has 16 amino acids. The CDR3 loop reads CASSLDTSGYTDTQYF. CDR3 DNA sequence: TGTGCCAGCAGCTTAGACACTAGCGGTTACACAGATACGCAGTATTTT.

This clone was seen a single time. The rearrangement links TRBV2 to TRBJ1-2, with TRBD1 identical over 7 bases. This CDR3 has 13 amino acids. CDR1 SNHLY and CDR2 FYNNEI come from the germline V gene. V trimming: 11 bases; J trimming: 8 bases; junction bases outside the gene matches: 14. CDR3 residues: CAAKKEGAQGYTF. As DNA, the CDR3 is TGTGCCGCGAAAAAGGAGGGGGCGCAGGGCTACACCTTC. The complete variable domain, with remaining parts taken from reference TRBV2 and TRBJ1-2, reads EPEVTQTPSHQVTQMGQEVILRCVPISNHLYFYWYRQILGQKVEFLVSFYNNEISEKSEIFDDQFSVERPDGSNFTLKIRSTKLEDSAMYFCAAKKEGAQGYTFGSGTRLTVV.

The V call is TRBV28, the J call TRBJ1-4; possibly TRBD1 for D (5 bases). There are 16 residues in the CDR3. The germline V and J ends were trimmed by 1 base and 3 bases, with 12 bases remaining between them. Per germline, CDR1 MDHEN and CDR2 SYDVKM. CDR3 in amino acids: CASSLSGGPANEKLFF. The CDR3 coding sequence is TGTGCCAGCAGTTTATCCGGGGGACCCGCTAATGAAAAACTGTTTTTT. Using reference TRBV28 and TRBJ1-4 for the parts outside the CDR3, the full variable domain is DVKVTQSSRYLVKRTGEKVFLECVQDMDHENMFWYRQDPGLGLRLIYFSYDVKMKEKGDIPEGYSVSREKKERFSLILESASTNQTSMYLCASSLSGGPANEKLFFGSGTQLSVL.

The chain links TRBV2 to TRBJ2-7; a weak D match, TRBD2 (6 bases). Germline V gene sequence: CDR1 SNHLY, CDR2 FYNNEI. This CDR3 has 14 residues. The V gene lost 8 bases and the J gene lost 3 bases, with 17 bases spanning the gap. The CDR3 region is CASLLRLASYEQYF. The DNA of the CDR3 is TGTGCCAGCCTCCTCCGGCTAGCGAGCTACGAGCAGTACTTC.

This chain joins TRBV6-6 and TRBJ1-2, with TRBD1 matching 11 bases. Germline CDR1 reads MNHNY; CDR2 reads SVGAGI (reference sequence). The CDR3 sequence is 12 residues long. The CDR3 loop reads CAGTGGVYGYTF. In DNA form, the CDR3 reads TGTGCGGGGACAGGGGGTGTCTATGGCTACACCTTC.

This clone was recorded only once. V usage is TRBV5-5 and J usage is TRBJ1-2; 9 nucleotides align to TRBD1. V lost 0 bases, J lost 5 bases, and 8 bases stayed unmatched. The germline gives CDR1 SGHKS, CDR2 YYEKEE (reference sequence). This CDR3 is 16 amino acids long. The CDR3 sequence: CASSLDLGTGTYGYTF. The DNA for the CDR3 is TGTGCCAGCAGCTTGGACCTCGGGACAGGGACGTATGGCTACACCTTC.

This chain joins TRBV18 and TRBJ1-1, with unresolved D. This CDR3 has 12 amino acids. V lost 4 bases and J 4 bases, leaving 7 bases between the germline ends. Germline CDR1 and CDR2: KGHSH and LQKENI. The CDR3 is CASSQSSTEAFF. CDR3 sequence (DNA): TGTGCCAGCTCACAGAGCTCCACTGAAGCTTTCTTT.

The gene calls are TRBV7-6 and TRBJ1-4; 8 nucleotides align to TRBD1. Trimming removed 1 base from V and 8 bases from J; junction bases left unmatched: 3. The CDR3 sequence is 14 residues long. Germline V lookup: CDR1 SGHVS, CDR2 FNYEAQ. The CDR3 DNA follows: TGTGCCAGCAGCTTAGGGACAGGGTTCGAAAAACTGTTTTTT. Protein: CASSLGTGFEKLFF.

V usage is TRBV7-9 and J usage is TRBJ2-5, with 7 bases aligning to TRBD1. The trim removed 4 bases at V and 2 bases at J, leaving 1 base unmatched. The CDR3 runs 13 residues. Germline CDR1 and CDR2: SEHNR and FQNEAQ (reference sequence). As DNA, the CDR3 is TGTGCCAGCAGCTGGGGACAGCAAGAGACCCAGTACTTC. Its translation: CASSWGQQETQYF.

The chain couples TRBV4-1 to TRBJ1-1; D call uncertain. CDR1 and CDR2 from the germline V gene are MGHRA and YSYEKL. The CDR3 is made up of 13 amino acids. V lost 1 base and J lost 5, with 8 bases in between. Here the CDR3 reads CASSQVRVTEAFF. The CDR3, as DNA: TGCGCCAGCAGCCAAGTCCGAGTAACTGAAGCTTTCTTT.

The chain combines TRBV5-8 with TRBJ2-7; no definite D call. This CDR3 is 13 amino acids long. Germline values: CDR1 SGHTS, CDR2 YDEGEE. V was cut by 4 bases and J by 3 bases, with 11 bases left in between. CDR3 residues: CASSLGSYYEQYF. In nucleotides, the CDR3 is TGTGCCAGCAGCCTAGGCAGCTACTACGAGCAGTACTTC.

V usage is TRBV19 and J usage is TRBJ2-2; 12 bases match TRBD1. CDR3 length: 17 residues. With V trimmed by 5 bases and J by 4 bases, 8 bases remained unmatched. Germline V gene data show CDR1 as LNHDA and CDR2 as SQIVND (reference sequence). This chain's CDR3 is CASSLGQGAPGTGELFF. The CDR3 DNA reads as TGTGCCAGTAGTTTGGGACAGGGGGCGCCGGGCACCGGGGAGCTGTTTTTT.

V is TRBV2 and J is TRBJ1-2; no clear D. This CDR3 contains 10 residues. The ends were cut back, 7 bases at V and 8 bases at J, with 8 bases in the middle. The germline gives CDR1 SNHLY, CDR2 FYNNEI. CDR3 DNA sequence: TGTGCCAGCAACGTACGGGGCTACACCTTC. The encoded protein is CASNVRGYTF.

The chain has TRBV10-1 and TRBJ1-5, with D perhaps matching TRBD1 (6 bases). Trimming removed 5 bases from V and 4 bases from J, with 21 bases in between. The CDR3 totals 17 residues. Germline lookup yields CDR1 WNHNN and CDR2 SYGVQD (reference sequence). The CDR3 here is CASSSTRRTVHNQPQHF. CDR3 sequence (DNA): TGCGCCAGCAGTTCCACACGGAGGACAGTCCATAATCAGCCCCAGCATTTT.